This TCR beta chain comes out of a study of blood T cell repertoires in COVID-19 (TCRdb year 2020). For context, the study as a whole: Samples from collaborators originated in the United States, Italy and Spain and spanned both the acute and convalescent phases of COVID-19. The prospective study material was composed of cDNA or gDNA derived from T cells, B-cell-depleted T cells, or PBMCs. The dataset comprised deeply sampled blood TCRbeta repertoires from subjects exposed to, actively infected with, or recovered from COVID-19. A freely available public database, intended as a resource for researchers studying the immune response to SARS-CoV-2, is where the repertoires were released. The samples were drawn from the first 160 participants of the ongoing ImmuneRACE study and from some 1,300 subjects provided by 6 global collaborators. Nearly every sample came with metadata listing a de-identified subject ID, COVID-19 status, age in years and sex. HLA class I and class II types, where available, came from metadata supplied by the sample provider rather than from assay-based typing.

Concerning this clone: Its antigen target is currently unknown. Base qualities are not at hand, and no much larger clone is one base apart.

V loses 4 bases of germline sequence and J loses 10 bases, and the interval between the two ends is 8 bases. For CDR1 and CDR2, the germline V gene lists MDHEN and SYDVKM. From the cysteine up to the phenylalanine, the CDR3 has a length of 12 residues. Solely the CDR3 DNA is kept, with 36 bases framed from the first base. TCRbeta CDR3 regions were amplified from genomic DNA by means of the immunoSEQ Assay, a bias-controlled multiplex PCR. Per the source publication's procedure: The number of nucleated cells in each sample was estimated from the amplification of reference gene primers within the assay. To quantify the absolute abundance of each unique TCRbeta CDR3 rearrangement, sequence reads were collapsed and filtered. Productive Simpson clonality was computed per sample as the square root of Simpson's diversity index over productive rearrangements. TCRdb took this table from immuneACCESS and kept in-frame rearrangements with V and J called. Such tables lack part of the clones; where checked against another copy, unresolved V genes explain under half of the gap, and the rest is unexplained. The D gene and trimming were derived from the DNA, and the V and J assignments and clone size from that table. Across this sample there are 120,000 to 150,000 clones, with about four fifths seen only once. The ten largest clones capture 1.5% to 2% of the sample.

What the study reported, not specific to this receptor: How much clinical and demographic metadata was included differed by source and by participant, and the metadata was provided uncurated.

Collaborating institutions collected whole blood in K2EDTA tubes following their own protocols. Collaborator samples were shipped for TCRbeta analysis as frozen whole blood, isolated PBMCs, or DNA extracted from either sample type. The rearrangement combines TRBV28 with TRBJ1-6, with the D gene uncertain. The receptor was isolated from a human donor in a cohort sampled during active COVID-19. The sequencing sample was made of peripheral blood. The CDR3 protein is CASSSSGSPLHF. Read as DNA, the sequence is TGTGCCAGCAGTTCATCGGGGTCACCCCTCCACTTT.